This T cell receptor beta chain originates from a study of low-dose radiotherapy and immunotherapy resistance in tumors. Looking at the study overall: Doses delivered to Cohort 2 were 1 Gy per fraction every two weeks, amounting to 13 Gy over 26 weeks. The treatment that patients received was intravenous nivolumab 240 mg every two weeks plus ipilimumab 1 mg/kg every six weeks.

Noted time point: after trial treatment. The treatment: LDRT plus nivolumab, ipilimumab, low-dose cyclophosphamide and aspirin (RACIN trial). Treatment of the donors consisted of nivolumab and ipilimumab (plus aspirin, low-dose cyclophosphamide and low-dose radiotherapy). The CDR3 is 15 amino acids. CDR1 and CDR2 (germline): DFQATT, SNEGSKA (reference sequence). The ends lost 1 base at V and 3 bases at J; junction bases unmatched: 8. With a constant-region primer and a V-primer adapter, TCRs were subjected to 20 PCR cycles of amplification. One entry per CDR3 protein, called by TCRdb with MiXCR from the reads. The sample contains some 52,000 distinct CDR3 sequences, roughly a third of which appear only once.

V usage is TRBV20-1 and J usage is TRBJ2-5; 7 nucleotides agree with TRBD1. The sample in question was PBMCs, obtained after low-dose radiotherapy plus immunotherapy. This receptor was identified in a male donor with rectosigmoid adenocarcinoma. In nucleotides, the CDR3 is TGCAGTGCTAGAGTCGGTGGGACAGCAAAAGAGACCCAGTACTTC. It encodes CSARVGGTAKETQYF.